This passage covers 16 T cell receptor beta chains from one sample sequenced in a study of cytomegalovirus exposure and HLA in healthy donors. TCRdb's copy holds only in-frame clones and misses some; the assay was immunoSEQ multiplex PCR. The table records 100,000 to 150,000 clones, around 95% of them present only once. The sequenced material came from PBMCs. These receptors came from a man between 18 and 29 years old in good health and CMV-seronegative.

The chain joins TRBV12-5 to TRBJ1-1, with 7 bases that match TRBD1. From germline, CDR1 is LGHNT and CDR2 FRNRAP. V shed 1 base and J 3 bases; nucleotides not matched to a gene: 2. The CDR3 is 14 residues long. The CDR3 DNA reads as TGTGCTAGTGGTTTGGAAGGGGGCTACACTGAAGCTTTCTTT. Translation gives CASGLEGGYTEAFF.

The chain carries TRBV11-3 and TRBJ2-1; 10 bases are a match to TRBD2. The J segment lost 10 bases and the V segment lost 5 bases, leaving 11 bases of the junction unmatched. The CDR3 contains 15 residues. Germline V CDR1 and CDR2: SGHNT, YENEEA. The CDR3 DNA sequence: TGTGCCAGCAGCCCAGGAGGGCTAGCGGGAGTAGAGCAGTTCTTC. This gives the protein CASSPGGLAGVEQFF.

V and J are TRBV9 and TRBJ2-4; 7 bases fit TRBD1. The CDR3 spans 14 residues. The germline V gene has CDR1 SGDLS and CDR2 YYNGEE. The V segment lost 4 bases and the J segment 4 bases; nucleotides outside the gene matches: 5. For the CDR3, the DNA is TGTGCCAGCAGCCCAGGGGACAGTAAAAACATTCAGTACTTC. Translating gives CASSPGDSKNIQYF.

The chain links TRBV5-4 to TRBJ2-7; 9 bases map to TRBD1. The V segment lost 4 bases and the J segment 5 bases; nucleotides outside the gene matches: 4. Germline lookup yields CDR1 SGHNT and CDR2 YYREEE (reference sequence). The CDR3 loop spans 13 amino acids. In nucleotides, the CDR3 is TGTGCCAGCAGCCCGGGACAGGGCGACGAGCAGTACTTC. Protein product: CASSPGQGDEQYF.

The J gene is TRBJ2-7, the V gene TRBV10-3; possibly TRBD2 for D (5 bases). CDR1 is ENHRY, CDR2 SYGVKD, per germline. The CDR3 is 16 amino acids. V lost 3 bases and J 2 bases, leaving 17 bases between the germline ends. DNA for the CDR3: TGTGCCATCAGTGATCGGGGAGACCTACGAACCTACGAGCAGTACTTC. Translating gives CAISDRGDLRTYEQYF.

The chain couples TRBV4-2 to TRBJ2-5, with a possible D match to TRBD1 (5 bases). Germline CDR1 reads LGHNA; CDR2 reads YNFKEQ. With 0 bases removed from V and 2 bases from J, the gap between germline ends came to 10 bases. The CDR3 is 15 residues long. DNA for the CDR3: TGTGCCAGCAGCCAAGAGGGGCGAATTCAAGAGACCCAGTACTTC. As protein: CASSQEGRIQETQYF.

The chain combines TRBV15 with TRBJ2-5; TRBD2 matches 8 bases. V lost 4 bases to trimming and J lost 4 bases; unmatched junction nucleotides: 2. The CDR3 runs to 13 residues. Per germline, CDR1 LNHNV and CDR2 YYDKDF (reference sequence). The CDR3 loop reads CATSNRGGETQYF. The CDR3 nucleotides are TGTGCCACCAGCAATCGGGGGGGAGAGACCCAGTACTTC.

The gene calls are TRBV6-5 and TRBJ2-1; 8 bases match TRBD2. Trimming cost V 7 bases and J 5 bases; bases outside gene matches: 4. Germline CDR1 MNHEY, CDR2 SVGAGI. The CDR3 is 13 residues long. CDR3 in DNA: TGTGCCAGCACCAAGGGACTAGACAATGAGCAGTTCTTC. This encodes CASTKGLDNEQFF.

This clone has only one observation. The chain has TRBV12-1 and TRBJ2-3; TRBD2, as called in the table, went unchecked against the DNA. TRBV12-1 is shown as a pseudogene. The CDR3 consists of 20 residues. The CDR3 reads CASSFVVRVGFHSSTDTQYF. CDR3 nucleotides: TGTGCCAGCAGCTTTGTGGTACGGGTCGGCTTTCACTCTAGCACAGATACGCAGTATTTT.

This rearrangement joins TRBV27 to TRBJ2-2; D is ambiguous. The CDR3 is made up of 14 amino acids. Germline V gives CDR1 MNHEY, CDR2 SMNVEV (reference sequence). Trimming removed 5 bases at V and 2 bases at J, with 9 bases between. CDR3 sequence reads: CASSPYFNTGELFF. For the CDR3, the DNA is TGTGCCAGCAGTCCCTACTTTAACACCGGGGAGCTGTTTTTT.

The genes are TRBV4-2 and TRBJ2-7; 10 bases match TRBD1. Germline CDR1 LGHNA, CDR2 YNFKEQ. The V segment lost 2 bases and the J segment 5 bases; nucleotides outside the gene matches: 6. This CDR3 comprises 15 residues. CDR3 bases: TGTGCCAGCAGCCAACCGGGACAGGGGCCCCACGAGCAGTACTTC. Translation: CASSQPGQGPHEQYF.

As DNA, the CDR3 is TGTGCCAGCAGCTCGGTCGTACTCACCGGGGAGCTGTTTTTT. Amino acid sequence: CASSSVVLTGELFF. The rearrangement links TRBV7-6 to TRBJ2-2; D is unclear. V gave up 4 bases and J gave up 4 bases, with 10 bases separating them. Germline CDR1 is SGHVS and CDR2 is FNYEAQ. This CDR3 contains 14 residues.

V is TRBV7-3 and J is TRBJ1-3; tentative D call: TRBD1 (6 bases). CDR1 SGHTA and CDR2 FQGTGA come from the germline V gene. This CDR3 is 16 amino acids long. V was trimmed by 5 bases and J by 0 bases, leaving 14 bases between them. The CDR3 nucleotides read TGTGCCAGCAGCCCATCGGGGGGCGACTCTGGAAACACCATATATTTT. Translated: CASSPSGGDSGNTIYF.

The genes are TRBV9 and TRBJ2-5, with 12 bases aligning to TRBD2. This CDR3 contains 16 residues. V dropped 4 bases and J dropped 5; count of bases not matched to a gene: 9. The germline V gene encodes CDR1 SGDLS and CDR2 YYNGEE. The CDR3 DNA sequence: TGTGCCAGCAGCTCACGACTAGCGGGAGTTGCGGAGACCCAGTACTTC. It encodes CASSSRLAGVAETQYF.

About this clone itself: At the DNA level, this CDR3 is encoded by other sequences in the same sample as well. The rearrangement links TRBV19 to TRBJ2-7, with D perhaps matching TRBD2 (5 bases). The germline V gene has CDR1 LNHDA and CDR2 SQIVND (reference sequence). This CDR3 is 14 amino acids long. V lost 3 bases, J lost 0 bases, and 9 bases lay in between. The CDR3 DNA sequence: TGTGCCAGTAGTATCGCGGGCAGCTCCTACGAGCAGTACTTC. Its protein is CASSIAGSSYEQYF.

J is TRBJ1-3 and V is TRBV6-5; D gene uncertain. Trimming stripped 2 bases from V and 0 bases from J, with 11 bases between. The CDR3 sequence is 16 residues long. Germline V CDR1 and CDR2: MNHEY, SVGAGI. CDR3 DNA sequence: TGTGCCAGCAGTTACGGCGCGGCTTACTCTGGAAACACCATATATTTT. Translated: CASSYGAAYSGNTIYF.